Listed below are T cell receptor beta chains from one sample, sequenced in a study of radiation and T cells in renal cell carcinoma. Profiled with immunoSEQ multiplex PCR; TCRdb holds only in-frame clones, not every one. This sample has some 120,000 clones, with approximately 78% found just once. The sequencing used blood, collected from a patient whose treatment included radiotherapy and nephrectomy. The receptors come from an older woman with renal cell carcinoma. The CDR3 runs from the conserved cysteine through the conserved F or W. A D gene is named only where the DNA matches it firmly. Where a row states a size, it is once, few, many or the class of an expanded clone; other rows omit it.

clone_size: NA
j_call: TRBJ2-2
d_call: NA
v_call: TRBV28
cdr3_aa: CASILGGGGELFF
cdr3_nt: NA

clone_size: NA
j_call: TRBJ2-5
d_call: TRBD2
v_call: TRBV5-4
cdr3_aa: CASSLDQRGGYETQYF
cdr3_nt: TGTGCCAGCAGCTTGGATCAGCGGGGGGGGTACGAGACCCAGTACTTC

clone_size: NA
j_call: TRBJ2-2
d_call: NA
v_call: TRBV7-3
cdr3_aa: CASSANTGELFF
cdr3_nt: TGTGCCAGCAGCGCGAACACCGGGGAGCTGTTTTTT

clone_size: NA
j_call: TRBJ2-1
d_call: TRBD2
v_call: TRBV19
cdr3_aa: CASSILAGSSYNEQFF
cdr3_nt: TGTGCCAGTAGTATCCTAGCGGGGAGCTCCTACAATGAGCAGTTCTTC

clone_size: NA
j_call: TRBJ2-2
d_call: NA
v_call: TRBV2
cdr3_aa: CASSPKAGGELFF
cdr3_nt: TGTGCCAGCAGTCCTAAGGCGGGCGGGGAGCTGTTTTTT

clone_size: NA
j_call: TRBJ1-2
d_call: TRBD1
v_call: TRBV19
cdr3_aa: CASSTPPLDRASRGYTF
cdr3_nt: TGTGCCAGTAGTACCCCACCTTTAGACAGGGCGTCTCGTGGCTACACCTTC

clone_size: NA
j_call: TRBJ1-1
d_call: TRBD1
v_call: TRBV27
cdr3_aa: CASSSRGRYTEAFF
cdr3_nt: TGTGCCAGCAGTTCCAGGGGGAGGTACACTGAAGCTTTCTTT

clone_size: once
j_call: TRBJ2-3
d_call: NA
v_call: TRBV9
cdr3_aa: CASSVGPSTDTQYF
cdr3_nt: TGTGCCAGCAGCGTCGGGCCTAGCACAGATACGCAGTATTTT

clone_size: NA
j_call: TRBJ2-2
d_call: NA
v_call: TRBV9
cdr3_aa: CASSGRVFNTGELFF
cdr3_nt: TGTGCCAGCAGCGGAAGGGTTTTCAACACCGGGGAGCTGTTTTTT

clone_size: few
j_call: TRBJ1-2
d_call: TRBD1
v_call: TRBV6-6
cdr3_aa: CASSPTRTGFGYTF
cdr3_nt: TGTGCCAGCAGTCCAACTCGGACAGGGTTCGGCTACACCTTC

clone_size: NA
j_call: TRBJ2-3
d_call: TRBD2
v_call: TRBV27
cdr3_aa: CASSLVSGVTDTQYF
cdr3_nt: TGTGCCAGCAGTTTAGTTAGCGGGGTAACAGATACGCAGTATTTT

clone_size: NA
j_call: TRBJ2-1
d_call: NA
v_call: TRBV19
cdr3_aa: CASSMNRDDNEQFF
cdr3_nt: TGTGCCAGTAGTATGAACCGGGACGACAATGAGCAGTTCTTC

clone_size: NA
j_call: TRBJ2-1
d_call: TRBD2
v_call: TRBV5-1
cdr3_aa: CASSLGTSGRASYEQFF
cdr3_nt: TGCGCCAGCAGCTTGGGAACTAGCGGGAGGGCGAGCTATGAGCAGTTCTTC

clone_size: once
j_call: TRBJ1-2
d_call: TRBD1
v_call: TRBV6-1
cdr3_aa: CASSEGTGGSWYGYTF
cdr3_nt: TGTGCCAGCAGTGAGGGGACAGGGGGTAGTTGGTATGGCTACACCTTC

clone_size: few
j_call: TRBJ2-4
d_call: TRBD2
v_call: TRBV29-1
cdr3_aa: CSVATSVKNIQYF
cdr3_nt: TGCAGCGTTGCCACTAGCGTCAAAAACATTCAGTACTTC

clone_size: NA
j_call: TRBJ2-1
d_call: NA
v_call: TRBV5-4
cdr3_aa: CASSLEGVSIMSEQFF
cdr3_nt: TGTGCCAGCAGCTTGGAGGGGGTTTCTATTATGTCAGAGCAGTTCTTC

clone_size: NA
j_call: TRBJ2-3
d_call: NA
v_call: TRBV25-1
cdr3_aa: CASSLRTDGTSTDTQYF
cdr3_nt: TGTGCCAGCAGTTTAAGGACAGATGGAACTAGCACAGATACGCAGTATTTT

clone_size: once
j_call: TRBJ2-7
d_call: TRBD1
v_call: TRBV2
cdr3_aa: CASRQGASGEQYF
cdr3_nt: TGTGCCAGCAGACAGGGGGCGAGTGGCGAGCAGTACTTC

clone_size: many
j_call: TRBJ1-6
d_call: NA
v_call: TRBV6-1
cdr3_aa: CASSGIYTGSSYNSPLHF
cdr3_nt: TGTGCCAGCAGTGGGATATATACAGGGAGCTCCTATAATTCACCCCTCCACTTT

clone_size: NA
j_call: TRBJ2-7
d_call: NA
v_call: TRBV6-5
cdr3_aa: CASSYSRANPLYEQYF
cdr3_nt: TGTGCCAGCAGTTACTCTCGGGCTAATCCCTTATACGAGCAGTACTTC

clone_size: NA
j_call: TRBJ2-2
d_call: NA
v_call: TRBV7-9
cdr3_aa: CASSLGAGGTGELFF
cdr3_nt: TGTGCCAGCAGCTTAGGGGCAGGTGGCACCGGGGAGCTGTTTTTT

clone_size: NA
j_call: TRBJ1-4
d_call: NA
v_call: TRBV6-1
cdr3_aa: CASQGTGREILFF
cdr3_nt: TGTGCCAGTCAAGGGACCGGGCGCGAGATACTGTTTTTT

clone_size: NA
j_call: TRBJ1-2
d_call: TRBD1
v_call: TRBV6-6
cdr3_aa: CASSQTGVDGYTF
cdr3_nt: TGTGCCAGCAGCCAGACAGGGGTTGATGGCTACACCTTC

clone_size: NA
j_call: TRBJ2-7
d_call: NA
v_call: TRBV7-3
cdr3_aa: CASSLGGVGVEQYF
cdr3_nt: TGTGCCAGCAGCCTGGGCGGTGTGGGGGTCGAGCAGTACTTC

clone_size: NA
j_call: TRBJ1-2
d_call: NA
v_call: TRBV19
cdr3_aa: CASTKGRDGGYTF
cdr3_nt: TGTGCCAGTACAAAGGGCAGGGATGGTGGCTACACCTTC

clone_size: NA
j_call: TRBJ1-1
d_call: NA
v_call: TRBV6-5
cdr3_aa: CASSYVGGEAFF
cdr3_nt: TGTGCCAGCAGTTACGTAGGAGGTGAAGCTTTCTTT

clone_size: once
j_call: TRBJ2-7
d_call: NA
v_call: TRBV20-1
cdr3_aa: CSARESYEQYF
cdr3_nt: TGCAGTGCTAGAGAGAGCTACGAGCAGTACTTC

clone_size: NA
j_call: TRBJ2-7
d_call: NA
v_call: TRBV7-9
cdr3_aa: CASSHPTIGLQEQYF
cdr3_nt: TGTGCCAGCAGCCACCCCACAATCGGCCTTCAGGAGCAGTACTTC

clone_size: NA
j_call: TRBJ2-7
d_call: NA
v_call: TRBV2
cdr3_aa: CASSSRPGTEQYF
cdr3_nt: TGTGCCAGCAGTTCACGACCAGGGACCGAGCAGTACTTC

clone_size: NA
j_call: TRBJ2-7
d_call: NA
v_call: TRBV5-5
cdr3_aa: CASSLNRAPNYEQYF
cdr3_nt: TGTGCCAGCAGCTTGAACCGGGCCCCAAACTACGAGCAGTACTTC

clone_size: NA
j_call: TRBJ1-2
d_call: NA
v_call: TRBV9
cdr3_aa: CASSAFPQGTDYGYTF
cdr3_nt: TGTGCCAGCAGCGCCTTCCCACAGGGAACCGACTATGGCTACACCTTC

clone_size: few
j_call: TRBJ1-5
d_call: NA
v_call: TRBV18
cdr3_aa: CASSQISNQPQHF
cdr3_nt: TGTGCCAGCTCACAGATTAGCAATCAGCCCCAGCATTTT

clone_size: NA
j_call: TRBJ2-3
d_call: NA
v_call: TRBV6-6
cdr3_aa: CASSYSARSTDTQYF
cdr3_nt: TGTGCCAGCAGTTACTCCGCGAGAAGCACAGATACGCAGTATTTT

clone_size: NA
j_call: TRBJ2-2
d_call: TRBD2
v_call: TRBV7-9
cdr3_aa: CASSVAGSIGTGELFF
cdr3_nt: TGTGCCAGCAGTGTAGCGGGGAGTATCGGGACCGGGGAGCTGTTTTTT

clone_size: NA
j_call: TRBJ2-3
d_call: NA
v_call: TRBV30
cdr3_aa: CAWSSGDNTDTQYF
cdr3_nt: TGTGCCTGGAGTTCGGGGGATAACACAGATACGCAGTATTTT

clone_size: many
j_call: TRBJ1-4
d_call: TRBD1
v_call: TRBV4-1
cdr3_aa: CASSPRGRELNEKLFF
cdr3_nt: TGCGCCAGCAGCCCCAGGGGGCGAGAGCTTAATGAAAAACTGTTTTTT

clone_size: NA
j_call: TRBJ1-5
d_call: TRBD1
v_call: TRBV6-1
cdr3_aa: CASSITTGGLQPQHF
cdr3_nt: TGTGCCAGCAGTATAACGACAGGGGGCCTTCAGCCCCAGCATTTT

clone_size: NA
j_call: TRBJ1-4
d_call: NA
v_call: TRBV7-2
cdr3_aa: CASSPGPGSNEKLFF
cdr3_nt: TGTGCCAGCAGCCCCGGGCCGGGGTCTAATGAAAAACTGTTTTTT

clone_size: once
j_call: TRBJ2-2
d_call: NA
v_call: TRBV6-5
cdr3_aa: CASNSVLNTGELFF
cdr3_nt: TGTGCCAGCAACAGCGTACTGAACACCGGGGAGCTGTTTTTT

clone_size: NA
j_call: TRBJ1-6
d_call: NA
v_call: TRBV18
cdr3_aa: CASSPNMDNSPLHF
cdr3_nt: TGTGCCAGCTCACCGAACATGGACAATTCACCCCTCCACTTT

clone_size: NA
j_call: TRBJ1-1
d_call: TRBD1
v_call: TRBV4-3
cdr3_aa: CASSQVPGQGTTFF
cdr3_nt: TGCGCCAGCAGCCAAGTACCGGGACAGGGGACGACTTTCTTT

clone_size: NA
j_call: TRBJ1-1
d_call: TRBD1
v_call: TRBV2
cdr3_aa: CASSAEGASNTEAFF
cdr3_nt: TGTGCCAGCAGTGCGGAGGGGGCCTCGAACACTGAAGCTTTCTTT

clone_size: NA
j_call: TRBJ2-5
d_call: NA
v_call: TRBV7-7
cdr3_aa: CASTIGRAWETQYF
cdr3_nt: TGTGCTAGCACCATTGGCCGGGCGTGGGAGACCCAGTACTTC

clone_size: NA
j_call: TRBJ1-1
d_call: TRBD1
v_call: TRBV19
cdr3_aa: CASSLRTGRDTEAFF
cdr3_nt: TGTGCCAGTAGTCTAAGGACAGGGAGGGACACTGAAGCTTTCTTT

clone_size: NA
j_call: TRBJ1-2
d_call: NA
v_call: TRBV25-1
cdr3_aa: CASSERRGYGYTF
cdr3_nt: TGTGCCAGCAGTGAAAGGAGGGGCTATGGCTACACCTTC

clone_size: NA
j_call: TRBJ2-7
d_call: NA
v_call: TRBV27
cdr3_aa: CASSWAGAYEQYF
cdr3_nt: TGTGCCAGCAGTTGGGCAGGCGCCTACGAGCAGTACTTC

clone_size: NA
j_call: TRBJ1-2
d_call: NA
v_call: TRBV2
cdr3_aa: CASSDQGANYGYTF
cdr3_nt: TGTGCCAGCAGTGACCAGGGTGCTAACTATGGCTACACCTTC